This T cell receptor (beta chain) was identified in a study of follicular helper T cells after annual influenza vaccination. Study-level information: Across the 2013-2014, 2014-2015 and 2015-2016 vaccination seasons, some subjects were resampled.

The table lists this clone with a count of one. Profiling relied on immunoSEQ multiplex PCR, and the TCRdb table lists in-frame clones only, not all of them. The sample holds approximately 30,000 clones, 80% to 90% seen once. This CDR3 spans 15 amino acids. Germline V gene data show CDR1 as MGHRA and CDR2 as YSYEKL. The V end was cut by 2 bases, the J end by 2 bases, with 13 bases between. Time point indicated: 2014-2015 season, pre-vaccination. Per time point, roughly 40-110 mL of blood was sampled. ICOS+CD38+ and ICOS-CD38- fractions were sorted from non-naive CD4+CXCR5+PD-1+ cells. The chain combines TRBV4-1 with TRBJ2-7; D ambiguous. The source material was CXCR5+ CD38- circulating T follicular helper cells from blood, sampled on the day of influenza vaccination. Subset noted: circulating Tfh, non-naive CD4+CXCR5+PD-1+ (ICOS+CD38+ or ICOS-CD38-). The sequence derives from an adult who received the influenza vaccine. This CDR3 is CASSQSSLSTYEQYF. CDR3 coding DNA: TGCGCCAGCAGCCAAAGCTCACTGAGCACCTACGAGCAGTACTTC.